This T cell receptor beta chain was obtained from a study of siplizumab effects on memory and regulatory T cells. Per the germline V gene, CDR1 is SGHTA and CDR2 is FQGNSA. The V gene lost 10 bases and the J gene lost 8 bases, with 15 bases spanning the gap. The CDR3 spans 12 residues. Assaying covered 85,000 to 100,000 TCR templates per sample. Clones were read by immunoSEQ multiplex PCR, and TCRdb kept only the in-frame ones, dropping some. The repertoire holds 90,000 to 120,000 clones, about 94% seen once, with around 0.62% in the top ten. Study-wide findings and caveats: Major contributors to the alloresponse seemed to be naive T cells, which also appeared more diverse than memory cells. No naive or memory phenotype could be assigned to roughly 80-96% of proliferating clones. Some alloreactive sequences were traceable to unstimulated CD4+ memory cells, and siplizumab significantly reduced them.

This clone was seen only once. Antigen unknown. The sequence derives from a human donor in good health. Sequences were obtained from Tregs sorted from blood. This chain joins TRBV7-2 and TRBJ1-5, with D possibly TRBD1 on 5 matching bases. CDR3 in DNA: TGTGCCACCTCCGGGGGATTGGAGCCCCAGCATTTT. It encodes CATSGGLEPQHF.